The clone carrying this TCR beta chain showed up just a few times. Antigen unknown. Every isolated RNA sample was fully reverse transcribed, so sequencing captured expressed TCRB transcripts. TCRdb keeps only in-frame clones here, not all; method: immunoSEQ multiplex PCR. This sample has 350,000 to 400,000 clones, with approximately 16% found just once. This specimen belongs to a study of beta chain features in type 1 diabetes. Findings of the study overall: Relative to healthy donors, patients appeared to have naive, central memory and Treg TCRB repertoires that were more similar.

The CDR3 is 13 residues long. The TCR sequence derives from a woman aged 18-29 years in good health. Material: naive CD4+ T cells from blood. The chain carries TRBV21-1 and TRBJ2-7; TRBD2, the table's D call, was not compared with the DNA. TRBV21-1 is designated a pseudogene. CDR3 nucleotide sequence: TGTGCCAGCAGCAAAGGGCGGGGGTACGAGCAGTACTTC. It encodes CASSKGRGYEQYF.